One and the same sample provided the 10 T cell receptor beta chains below, sequenced in a study of immune evolution from preneoplasia to lung adenocarcinoma. The table came from immunoSEQ multiplex PCR; TCRdb's copy has only in-frame clones and leaves some out. The table has about 6,300 clones, more than 70% seen once. Sequenced sample: FFPE minimally invasive lung adenocarcinoma tissue. The source of these receptors is a person aged 70 to 80 with lung adenocarcinoma.

The chain joins TRBV5-1 to TRBJ1-1; D is unclear. Germline assignment: CDR1 SGHRS and CDR2 YFSETQ. This CDR3 contains 18 residues. Trimming took 0 bases from V and 7 from J, leaving 25 bases between them. The CDR3 nucleotides read TGCGCCAGCAGCTTGGTTCCCGACGGTCTCCATCGGACCTTTGAAGCTTTCTTT. Translating gives CASSLVPDGLHRTFEAFF.

This CDR3 is CASSLTGTTGNTIYF. The CDR3 nucleotides read TGTGCCAGCAGTTTAACCGGGACAACTGGAAACACCATATATTTT. The chain carries TRBV28 and TRBJ1-3; possible D gene TRBD1, 6 bases. From germline, CDR1 is MDHEN and CDR2 SYDVKM. This CDR3 is built from 15 residues. V was clipped by 2 bases and J by 2 bases, with 10 bases between them.

The chain joins TRBV11-3 to TRBJ2-5; no clear D gene. V shed 0 bases and J shed 8 bases, with 7 bases lying between them. Germline assignment: CDR1 SGHNT and CDR2 YENEEA. There are 12 residues in the CDR3. CDR3 sequence (DNA): TGTGCCAGCAGCTTAGATTTAGGTACCCAGTACTTC. This encodes CASSLDLGTQYF. The whole variable domain, remainder taken from reference TRBV11-3 and TRBJ2-5, is EAGVVQSPRYKIIEKKQPVAFWCNPISGHNTLYWYLQNLGQGPELLIRYENEEAVDDSQLPKDRFSAERLKGVDSTLKIQPAELGDSAVYLCASSLDLGTQYFGPGTRLLVL.

The J gene is TRBJ2-5, the V gene TRBV9; D may be TRBD1 (5 bases). The CDR3 runs to 13 residues. V was shortened by 4 bases and J by 4 bases, with 11 bases between the two germline ends. CDR1 and CDR2 from the germline V gene are SGDLS and YYNGEE. The CDR3 loop reads CASSRGAAETQYF. DNA of the CDR3: TGTGCCAGCAGCCGTGGGGCAGCAGAGACCCAGTACTTC.

The rearrangement joins TRBV28 to TRBJ2-7; 11 bases map to TRBD2. Germline assignment: CDR1 MDHEN and CDR2 SYDVKM. The junction had 4 bases not matched to a gene; V was cut back by 5 bases and J by 1 base. CDR3 length: 15 residues. Written as DNA, the CDR3 is TGTGCCAGCAGTACGACTAGCGGGGTTTCCTACGAGCAGTACTTC. It encodes CASSTTSGVSYEQYF.

V gene TRBV15 combines with J gene TRBJ2-5, with D unresolved. The V gene lost 4 bases and the J gene lost 1 base, with 16 bases spanning the gap. Germline V gene sequence: CDR1 LNHNV, CDR2 YYDKDF (reference sequence). The CDR3 covers 16 residues. In DNA form, the CDR3 reads TGTGCCACCAGCACCCCCTACGGGCAGGTCCAAGAGACCCAGTACTTC. As protein: CATSTPYGQVQETQYF. Looking up the rest from reference TRBV15 and TRBJ2-5 gives the full variable domain: DAMVIQNPRYQVTQFGKPVTLSCSQTLNHNVMYWYQQKSSQAPKLLFHYYDKDFNNEADTPDNFQSRRPNTSFCFLDIRSPGLGDTAMYLCATSTPYGQVQETQYFGPGTRLLVL.

The chain carries TRBV6-5 and TRBJ1-2; 7 bases align to TRBD1. The CDR3 loop spans 12 amino acids. Germline trimming cut 4 bases from V and 6 bases from J; bases unmatched to any gene: 2. The germline V gene encodes CDR1 MNHEY and CDR2 SVGAGI. CDR3 residues: CASSFTGDGYTF. CDR3 nucleotide sequence: TGTGCCAGCAGTTTCACAGGGGATGGCTACACCTTC.

The chain couples TRBV7-2 to TRBJ2-3, with 9 bases fitting TRBD2. The germline CDR1 and CDR2 sequences are SGHTA and FQGNSA. The CDR3 spans 18 residues. V lost 2 bases to trimming and J lost 1 base; unmatched junction nucleotides: 10. The CDR3 DNA reads as TGTGCCAGCAGCTTAACTGCGGGTAGCGGGAGAGGCACAGATACGCAGTATTTT. Encoded protein: CASSLTAGSGRGTDTQYF.

V usage is TRBV5-1 and J usage is TRBJ2-2; tentatively, D is TRBD1 or TRBD2 (5 bases each). The length of the CDR3 is 19 residues. V shed 1 base and J shed 4 bases, with 23 bases lying between them. Germline loops: CDR1 SGHRS, CDR2 YFSETQ. The DNA for the CDR3 is TGCGCCAGCAGCTTGTTACCTGGGACCTCCCTTGTTAGCACCGGGGAGCTGTTTTTT. Its protein product is CASSLLPGTSLVSTGELFF.

This chain connects TRBV2 to TRBJ2-1; 11 bases match TRBD2. The CDR3 sequence is 15 residues long. Germline CDR1 and CDR2: SNHLY and FYNNEI. J was trimmed by 8 bases and V by 6 bases; bases with no gene match: 9. CDR3 nucleotide sequence: TGTGCCAGCAGGTCCACTAGCGGGGGCTGGGATGAGCAGTTCTTC. Amino acids: CASRSTSGGWDEQFF.